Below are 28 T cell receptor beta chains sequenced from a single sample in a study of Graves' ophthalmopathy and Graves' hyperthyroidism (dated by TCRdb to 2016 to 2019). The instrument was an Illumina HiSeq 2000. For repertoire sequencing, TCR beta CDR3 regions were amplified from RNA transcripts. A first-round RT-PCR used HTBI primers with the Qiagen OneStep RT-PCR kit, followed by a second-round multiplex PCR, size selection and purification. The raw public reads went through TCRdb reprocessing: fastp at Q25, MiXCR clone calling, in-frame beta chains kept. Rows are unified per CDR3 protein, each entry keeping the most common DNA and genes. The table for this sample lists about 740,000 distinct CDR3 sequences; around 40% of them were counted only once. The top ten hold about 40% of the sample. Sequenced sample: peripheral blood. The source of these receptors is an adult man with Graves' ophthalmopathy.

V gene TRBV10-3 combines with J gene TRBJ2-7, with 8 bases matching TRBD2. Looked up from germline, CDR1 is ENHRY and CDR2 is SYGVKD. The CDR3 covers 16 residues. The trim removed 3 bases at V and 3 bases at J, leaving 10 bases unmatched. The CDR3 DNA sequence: TGTGCCATCAGTGATACGAGCGGGAGCTTCATCTACGAGCAGTACTTC. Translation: CAISDTSGSFIYEQYF.

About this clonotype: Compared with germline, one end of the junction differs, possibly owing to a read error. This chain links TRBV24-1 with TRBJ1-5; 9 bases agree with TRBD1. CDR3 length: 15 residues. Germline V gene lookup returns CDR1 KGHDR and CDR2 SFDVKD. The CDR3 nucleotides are TGTGCCAGCAGTTACGACACAGGGGGCCATCAGCCCCAGCATTTT. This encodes CASSYDTGGHQPQHF.

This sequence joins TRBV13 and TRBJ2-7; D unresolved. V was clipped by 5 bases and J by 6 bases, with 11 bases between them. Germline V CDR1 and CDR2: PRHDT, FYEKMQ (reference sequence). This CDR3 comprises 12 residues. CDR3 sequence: CASSPASSEQYF. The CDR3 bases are TGTGCCAGCAGCCCTGCTTCGTCCGAGCAGTACTTC.

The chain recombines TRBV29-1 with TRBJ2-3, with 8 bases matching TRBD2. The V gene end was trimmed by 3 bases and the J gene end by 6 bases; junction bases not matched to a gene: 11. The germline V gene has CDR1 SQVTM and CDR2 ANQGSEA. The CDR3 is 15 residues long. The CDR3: CSVEVRGGLRDTQYF. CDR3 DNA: TGCAGCGTTGAGGTCCGGGGGGGACTACGGGATACGCAGTATTTT.

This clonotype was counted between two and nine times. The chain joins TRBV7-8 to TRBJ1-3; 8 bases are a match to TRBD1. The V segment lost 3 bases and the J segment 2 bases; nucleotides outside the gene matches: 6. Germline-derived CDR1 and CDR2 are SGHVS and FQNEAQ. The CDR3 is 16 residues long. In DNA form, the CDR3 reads TGTGCCAGCAGCTTTTCCTCAGGGGGCACTGGAAACACCATATATTTT. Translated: CASSFSSGGTGNTIYF.

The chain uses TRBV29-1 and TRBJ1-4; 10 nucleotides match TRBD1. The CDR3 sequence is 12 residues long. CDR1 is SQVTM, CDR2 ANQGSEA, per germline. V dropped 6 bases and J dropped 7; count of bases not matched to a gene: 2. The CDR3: CSVGTGVEKLFF. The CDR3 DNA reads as TGCAGCGTCGGGACAGGGGTTGAAAAACTGTTTTTT.

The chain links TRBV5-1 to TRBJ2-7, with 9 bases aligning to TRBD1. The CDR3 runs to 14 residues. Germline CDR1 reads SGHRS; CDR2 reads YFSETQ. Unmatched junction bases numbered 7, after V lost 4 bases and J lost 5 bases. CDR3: CASSPTGGSDEQYF. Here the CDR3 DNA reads TGCGCCAGCAGCCCTACAGGGGGCTCGGACGAGCAGTACTTC.

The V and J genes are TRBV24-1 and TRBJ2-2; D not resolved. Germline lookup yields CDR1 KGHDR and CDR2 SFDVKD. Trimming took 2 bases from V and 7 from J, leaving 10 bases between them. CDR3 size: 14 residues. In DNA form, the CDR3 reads TGTGCCACCAGTGATTCCGGCTCTGTCGGGGAGCTGTTTTTT. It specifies CATSDSGSVGELFF.

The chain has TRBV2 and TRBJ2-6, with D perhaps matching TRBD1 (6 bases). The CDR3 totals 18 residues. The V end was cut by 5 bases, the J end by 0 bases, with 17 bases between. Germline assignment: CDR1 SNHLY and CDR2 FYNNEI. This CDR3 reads CASSLQGGNFSGANVLTF. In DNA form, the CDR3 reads TGTGCCAGCAGTCTACAGGGTGGGAACTTCTCTGGGGCCAACGTCCTGACTTTC. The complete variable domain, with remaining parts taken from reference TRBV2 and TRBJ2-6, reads EPEVTQTPSHQVTQMGQEVILRCVPISNHLYFYWYRQILGQKVEFLVSFYNNEISEKSEIFDDQFSVERPDGSNFTLKIRSTKLEDSAMYFCASSLQGGNFSGANVLTFGAGSRLTVL.

The CDR3 protein is CSARDWRLGSTEAFF. DNA for the CDR3: TGCAGTGCTAGAGACTGGCGGCTCGGAAGCACTGAAGCTTTCTTT. The V call is TRBV20-1, the J call TRBJ1-1; the D is unclear. Germline V gives CDR1 DFQATT, CDR2 SNEGSKA (reference sequence). This CDR3 has 15 residues. Trimming pared 0 bases from V and 4 bases from J, leaving 15 bases between.

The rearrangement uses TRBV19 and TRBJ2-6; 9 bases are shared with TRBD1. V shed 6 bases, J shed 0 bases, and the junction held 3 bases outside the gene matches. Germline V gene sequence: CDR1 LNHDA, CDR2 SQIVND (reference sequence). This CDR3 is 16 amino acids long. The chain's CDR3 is CASRQGASSGANVLTF. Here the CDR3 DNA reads TGTGCCAGTAGACAGGGGGCGAGCTCTGGGGCCAACGTCCTGACTTTC.

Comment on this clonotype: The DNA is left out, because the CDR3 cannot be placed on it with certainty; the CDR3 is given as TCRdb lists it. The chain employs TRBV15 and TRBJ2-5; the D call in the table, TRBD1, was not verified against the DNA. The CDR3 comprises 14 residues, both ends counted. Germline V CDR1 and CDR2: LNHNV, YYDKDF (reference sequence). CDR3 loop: CATSTSGDHETQYF.

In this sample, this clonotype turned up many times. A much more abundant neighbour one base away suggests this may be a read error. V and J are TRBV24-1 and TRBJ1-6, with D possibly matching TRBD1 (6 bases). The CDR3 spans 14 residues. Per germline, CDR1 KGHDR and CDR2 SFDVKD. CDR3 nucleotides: TGTGCCGCCAGTGTTGCAGGGGATAATTCACCCCTCCACTTT. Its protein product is CAASVAGDNSPLHF.

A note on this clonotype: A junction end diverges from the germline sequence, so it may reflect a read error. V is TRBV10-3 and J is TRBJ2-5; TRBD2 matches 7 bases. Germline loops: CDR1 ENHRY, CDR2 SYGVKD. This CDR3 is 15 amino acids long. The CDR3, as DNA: TGTGCCAGCAGTTTTGCGGGAGTATTTTTAGAGACCCAGTACTTC. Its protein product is CASSFAGVFLETQYF.

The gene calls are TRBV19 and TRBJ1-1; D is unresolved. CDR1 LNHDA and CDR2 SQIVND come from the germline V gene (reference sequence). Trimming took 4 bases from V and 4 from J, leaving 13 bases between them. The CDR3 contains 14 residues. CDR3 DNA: TGTGCCAGTAGTAGAGGCGGGCAGTCCACTGAAGCTTTCTTT. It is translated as CASSRGGQSTEAFF.

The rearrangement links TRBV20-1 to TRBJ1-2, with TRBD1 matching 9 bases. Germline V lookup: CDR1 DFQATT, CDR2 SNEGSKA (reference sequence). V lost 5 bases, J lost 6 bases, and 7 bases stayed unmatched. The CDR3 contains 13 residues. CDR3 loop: CSAGLTGGDGYTF. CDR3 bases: TGCAGTGCTGGCCTAACAGGGGGCGATGGCTACACCTTC.

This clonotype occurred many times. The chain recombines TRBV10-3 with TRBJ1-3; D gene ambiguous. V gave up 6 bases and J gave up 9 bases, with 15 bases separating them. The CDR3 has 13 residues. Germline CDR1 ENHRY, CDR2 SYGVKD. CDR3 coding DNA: TGTGCCATCAGGGAGGACGGACCGGGCACCATATATTTT. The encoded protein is CAIREDGPGTIYF.

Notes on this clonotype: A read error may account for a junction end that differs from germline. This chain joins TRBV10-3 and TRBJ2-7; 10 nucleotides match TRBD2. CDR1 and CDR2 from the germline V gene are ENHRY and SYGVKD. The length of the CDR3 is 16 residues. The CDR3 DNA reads TGTGCCAGCAGTGGACTAGCGGTAACGTTCTCCTACGAGCAGTACTTC. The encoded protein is CASSGLAVTFSYEQYF.

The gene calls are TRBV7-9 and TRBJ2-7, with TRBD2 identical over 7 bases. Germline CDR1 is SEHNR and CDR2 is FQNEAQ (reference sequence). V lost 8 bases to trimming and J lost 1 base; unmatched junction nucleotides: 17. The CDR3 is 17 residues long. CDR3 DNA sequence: TGTGCCAGCGGCCCCCCGCGTCTAGCGGTGCTTTCCTACGAGCAGTACTTC. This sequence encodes CASGPPRLAVLSYEQYF. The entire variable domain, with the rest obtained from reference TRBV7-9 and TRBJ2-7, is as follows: DTGVSQNPRHKITKRGQNVTFRCDPISEHNRLYWYRQTLGQGPEFLTYFQNEAQLEKSRLLSDRFSAERPKGSFSTLEIQRTEQGDSAMYLCASGPPRLAVLSYEQYFGPGTRLTVT.

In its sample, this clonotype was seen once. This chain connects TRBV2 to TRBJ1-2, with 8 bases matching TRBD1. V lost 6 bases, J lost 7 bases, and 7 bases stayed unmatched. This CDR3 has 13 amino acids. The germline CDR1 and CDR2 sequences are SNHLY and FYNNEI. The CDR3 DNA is TGTGCCAGCAGGCAGGAACAGGGGGGTGGCTACACCTTC. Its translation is CASRQEQGGGYTF.

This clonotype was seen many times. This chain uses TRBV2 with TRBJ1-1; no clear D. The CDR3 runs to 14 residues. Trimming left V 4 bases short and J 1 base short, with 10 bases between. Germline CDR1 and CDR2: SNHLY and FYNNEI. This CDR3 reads CASSARHANTEAFF. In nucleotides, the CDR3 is TGTGCCAGCAGTGCCCGACACGCGAACACTGAAGCTTTCTTT. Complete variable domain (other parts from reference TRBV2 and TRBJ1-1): EPEVTQTPSHQVTQMGQEVILRCVPISNHLYFYWYRQILGQKVEFLVSFYNNEISEKSEIFDDQFSVERPDGSNFTLKIRSTKLEDSAMYFCASSARHANTEAFFGQGTRLTVV.

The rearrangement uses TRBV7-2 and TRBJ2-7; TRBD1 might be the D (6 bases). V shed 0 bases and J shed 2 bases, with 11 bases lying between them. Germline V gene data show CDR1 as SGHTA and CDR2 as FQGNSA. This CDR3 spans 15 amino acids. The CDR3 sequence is CASSLAGGTTYEQYF. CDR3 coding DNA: TGTGCCAGCAGCTTAGCTGGGGGCACAACCTACGAGCAGTACTTC.

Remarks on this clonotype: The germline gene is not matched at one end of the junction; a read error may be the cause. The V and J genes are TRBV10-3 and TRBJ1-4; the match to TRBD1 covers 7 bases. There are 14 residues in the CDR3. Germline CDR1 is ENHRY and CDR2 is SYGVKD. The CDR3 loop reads CAISPGQSNEKLFF. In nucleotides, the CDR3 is TGTGCCATCAGTCCGGGACAGTCTAATGAGAAACTGTTTTTT.

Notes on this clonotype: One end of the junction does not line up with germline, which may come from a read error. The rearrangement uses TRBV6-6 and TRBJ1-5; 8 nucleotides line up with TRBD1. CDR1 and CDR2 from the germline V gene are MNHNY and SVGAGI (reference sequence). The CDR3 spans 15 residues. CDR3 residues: CATSYARGQSQPQHF. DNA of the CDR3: TGTGCCACCAGTTACGCCAGGGGGCAGAGTCAGCCCCAGCATTTT.

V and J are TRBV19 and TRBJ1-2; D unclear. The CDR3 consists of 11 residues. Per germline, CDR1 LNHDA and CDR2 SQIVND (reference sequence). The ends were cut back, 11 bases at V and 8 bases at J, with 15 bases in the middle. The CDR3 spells CAWSVPGGYTF. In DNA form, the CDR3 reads TGTGCCTGGAGTGTACCCGGGGGCTACACCTTC.

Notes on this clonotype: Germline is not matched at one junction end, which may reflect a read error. In DNA form, the CDR3 reads TGCAGTGCTGGAGAGGCCAGTAGACCCCAGTACTTC. Its translation is CSAGEASRPQYF. The V call is TRBV20-1, the J call TRBJ2-5; D not certain. The CDR3 sequence is 12 residues long. Germline-derived CDR1 and CDR2 are DFQATT and SNEGSKA (reference sequence).

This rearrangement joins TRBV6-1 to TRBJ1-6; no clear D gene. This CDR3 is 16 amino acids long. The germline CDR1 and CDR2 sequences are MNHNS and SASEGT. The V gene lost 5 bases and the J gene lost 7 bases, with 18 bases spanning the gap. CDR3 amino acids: CASSYSMRAENSPLHF. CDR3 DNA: TGTGCCAGCAGTTACTCGATGAGGGCGGAGAATTCACCCCTCCACTTT.

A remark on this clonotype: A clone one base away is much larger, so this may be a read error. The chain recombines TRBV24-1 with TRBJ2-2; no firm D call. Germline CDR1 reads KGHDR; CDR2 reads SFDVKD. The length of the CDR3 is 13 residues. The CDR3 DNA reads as TGTACCACCAGTGATTTCAACACCGGGGAGCTGTTTTTT. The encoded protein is CTTSDFNTGELFF.